This T cell receptor beta chain comes out of a study of early T cells in non-severe SARS-CoV-2 infection. About the research overall: The chains were unpaired, and the sequenced material was bulk RNA from unsorted whole blood.

At least ten counts were recorded for this clonotype. Individual cDNA molecules received unique molecular identifiers. TCRdb called the 5' RACE reads again in MiXCR, with one record for every CDR3 protein. Among just under 45,000 distinct CDR3 sequences, under 13% were seen once, and the ten largest hold 9.7%. CDR3 length: 16 amino acids. This sequence was found in an adult who was a healthcare worker with PCR-confirmed SARS-CoV-2 infection or an uninfected control (not recorded which). The chain is built from TRBV3-2 and TRBJ2-5. TRBV3-2 is shown as a pseudogene. Sequencing used whole blood. The CDR3 protein is CASSHSDPVLQETQYF. Written as DNA, the CDR3 is TGTGCCAGCAGCCATTCGGACCCCGTTCTCCAAGAGACCCAGTACTTC.